This entry lists 22 T cell receptor beta chains sequenced from one sample in a study of cytomegalovirus exposure and HLA in healthy donors. Researchers ran the PCR with 60 Vbeta and 13 Jbeta primers. The protocol was immunoSEQ multiplex PCR, while the TCRdb copy is restricted to in-frame clones and leaves out a portion. Of around 220,000 clones listed, 65% to 90% are singletons. Sequenced material: PBMCs. The receptors were gathered from a girl aged 5 to 17 in good health and CMV-seronegative.

The CDR3 spells CASSSHREPTYEQYF. CDR3 nucleotides: TGTGCCAGCAGCTCACACAGAGAACCGACGTACGAGCAGTACTTC. The chain carries TRBV6-5 and TRBJ2-7, with no clear D. The germline gives CDR1 MNHEY, CDR2 SVGAGI. The CDR3 extends over 15 amino acids. Trimming stripped 6 bases from V and 4 bases from J, with 19 bases between.

The chain uses TRBV19 and TRBJ1-2, with D hard to call. The V end lost 4 bases, the J end lost 2 bases, and 14 bases lay between the germline ends. The germline V gene encodes CDR1 LNHDA and CDR2 SQIVND (reference sequence). The CDR3 is made up of 15 amino acids. The CDR3 nucleotides are TGTGCCAGTAGTAGGCAAATGTCTTCAAACTATGGCTACACCTTC. This translates into CASSRQMSSNYGYTF.

The V call is TRBV4-2, the J call TRBJ2-5; TRBD1 aligns across 7 bases. Judging by the DNA end, TRBJ2-7 fits better; the J call may be wrong. The germline V gene has CDR1 LGHNA and CDR2 YNFKEQ. The CDR3 sequence is 14 residues long. CDR3 DNA sequence: TGTGCCAGCAGCCCCTACGACAGGGCCTACGAGCAGTACTTC. Its translation is CASSPYDRAYEQYF.

The CDR3 sequence is CASSLLSGLEGYTF. The CDR3 nucleotides are TGTGCCAGCAGCTTATTGTCCGGGTTGGAAGGCTACACCTTC. This chain joins TRBV7-2 and TRBJ1-2; D gene uncertain. Germline values: CDR1 SGHTA, CDR2 FQGNSA. The CDR3 sequence is 14 residues long. Trimming pared 2 bases from V and 8 bases from J, leaving 15 bases between. The full variable domain, with the rest looked up from reference TRBV7-2 and TRBJ1-2, is GAGVSQSPSNKVTEKGKDVELRCDPISGHTALYWYRQSLGQGLEFLIYFQGNSAPDKSGLPSDRFSAERTGGSVSTLTIQRTQQEDSAVYLCASSLLSGLEGYTFGSGTRLTVV.

In regard to this clone: Sequence at one end of the junction differs from germline and may be a read error. The rearrangement links TRBV7-9 to TRBJ1-1; weak D call: TRBD1 (6 bases). The CDR3 is 13 amino acids. CDR1 and CDR2 (germline): SEHNR, FQNEAQ (reference sequence). CDR3 DNA: TGTTCCAGCAGTCCCCAGGGGTCTACTGAAGCTTTCTTT. This codes for CSSSPQGSTEAFF.

This clone came up a few times. V and J are TRBV5-1 and TRBJ2-3, with TRBD2 matching 7 bases. From germline, CDR1 is SGHRS and CDR2 YFSETQ. With 4 bases clipped from V and 2 bases from J, the junction kept 4 bases outside the gene matches. CDR3 length equals 14 residues. The CDR3 spells CASSRAGSTDTQYF. The CDR3 region has the DNA TGCGCCAGCAGCCGAGCGGGATCCACAGATACGCAGTATTTT.

This clone was counted only a few times. The genes are TRBV30 and TRBJ1-1; D gene uncertain. The CDR3 has 13 amino acids. V was cut by 2 bases and J by 0 bases, with 7 bases left in between. Germline CDR1 and CDR2: GTSNPN and SVGIG (reference sequence). In DNA, the CDR3 is TGTGCCTGGAGTTCAAGCATGAACACTGAAGCTTTCTTT. It encodes CAWSSSMNTEAFF. Full variable domain (rest looked up from reference TRBV30 and TRBJ1-1): SQTIHQWPATLVQPVGSPLSLECTVEGTSNPNLYWYRQAAGRGLQLLFYSVGIGQISSEVPQNLSASRPQDRQFILSSKKLLLSDSGFYLCAWSSSMNTEAFFGQGTRLTVV.

This clone was counted a few times. The genes are TRBV10-3 and TRBJ1-1, with D perhaps matching TRBD1 (5 bases). This CDR3 is built from 14 residues. Germline CDR1 reads ENHRY; CDR2 reads SYGVKD. Between the trimmed V and J ends, which lost 4 bases and 1 base, there was a span of 10 bases. The CDR3 is CAISVRQGNTEAFF. The CDR3 DNA is TGTGCCATCAGTGTCAGGCAGGGGAACACTGAAGCTTTCTTT.

The chain is built from TRBV12-5 and TRBJ1-1, with 8 positions matching TRBD1. The CDR3 sequence is 15 residues long. V lost 1 base, J lost 0 bases, and 1 base stayed unmatched. CDR1 LGHNT and CDR2 FRNRAP come from the germline V gene. In DNA form, the CDR3 reads TGTGCTAGTGGTTTGGGACAGGGGTTGAACACTGAAGCTTTCTTT. Translating it yields CASGLGQGLNTEAFF.

This chain uses TRBV7-3 with TRBJ2-7; a weak D match, TRBD2 (6 bases). This CDR3 has 13 residues. Trimming stripped 3 bases from V and 7 bases from J, with 13 bases between. Germline V gene sequence: CDR1 SGHTA, CDR2 FQGTGA. Written as DNA, the CDR3 is TGTGCCAGCAGCTTGGCGGGGTCGGGAGAGCAGTACTTC. It is translated as CASSLAGSGEQYF.

With respect to this clone: One junction end does not reproduce the germline sequence, and a read error may be involved. The rearrangement joins TRBV7-7 to TRBJ2-2; 8 positions agree with TRBD1. CDR1 is SSHAT and CDR2 is FNYEAQ in the germline V gene (reference sequence). The CDR3 spans 21 residues. Here the CDR3 reads CASSLVAGQGPPSFGTGELFF. CDR3 bases: TGTGCTAGCAGCTTAGTAGCCGGACAGGGACCCCCTAGTTTTGGAACCGGGGAGCTGTTTTTT.

The V and J genes are TRBV27 and TRBJ2-3, with TRBD2 matching over 8 bases. After removal of 4 bases from V and 3 bases from J, the junction contained 6 bases not matched to a gene. Germline CDR1 is MNHEY and CDR2 is SMNVEV (reference sequence). The CDR3 runs to 15 residues. CDR3 sequence (DNA): TGTGCCAGCAGTTGGCGGGGGGCGCTGACAGATACGCAGTATTTT. Translation: CASSWRGALTDTQYF.

The chain carries TRBV9 and TRBJ2-7, with a tentative D call TRBD1 (6 bases). There are 16 residues in the CDR3. V lost 2 bases and J lost 0, with 15 bases in between. CDR1 is SGDLS and CDR2 is YYNGEE in the germline V gene. This CDR3 reads CASSVGTPPSSYEQYF. The CDR3 DNA reads as TGTGCCAGCAGCGTGGGGACACCACCCAGCTCCTACGAGCAGTACTTC.

The rearrangement joins TRBV4-2 to TRBJ1-1; 7 bases align to TRBD1. With V trimmed by 0 bases and J by 8 bases, 12 bases remained unmatched. The CDR3 covers 16 residues. CDR1 is LGHNA, CDR2 YNFKEQ, per germline. CDR3 protein: CASSQDLKSGGPEAFF. The CDR3 coding sequence is TGTGCCAGCAGCCAAGATCTCAAATCAGGGGGGCCGGAAGCTTTCTTT.

The rearrangement uses TRBV2 and TRBJ2-1; D is undetermined. V gave up 6 bases and J gave up 4 bases, with 4 bases separating them. The CDR3 is made up of 11 amino acids. CDR1 is SNHLY, CDR2 FYNNEI, per germline. The CDR3 spells CASRYYNEQFF. CDR3 bases: TGTGCCAGCAGGTATTACAATGAGCAGTTCTTC. The full variable domain, rest sourced from reference TRBV2 and TRBJ2-1, is EPEVTQTPSHQVTQMGQEVILRCVPISNHLYFYWYRQILGQKVEFLVSFYNNEISEKSEIFDDQFSVERPDGSNFTLKIRSTKLEDSAMYFCASRYYNEQFFGPGTRLTVL.

This chain links TRBV4-1 with TRBJ1-4, with D unclear. The CDR3 spans 17 residues. Germline values: CDR1 MGHRA, CDR2 YSYEKL. Trimming shortened V by 0 bases and J by 0 bases, and 11 bases separated the two germline ends. The CDR3 here is CASSQDRERATNEKLFF. The CDR3 coding sequence is TGCGCCAGCAGCCAAGATCGTGAACGGGCAACTAATGAAAAACTGTTTTTT.

V is TRBV6-5 and J is TRBJ2-1; TRBD2 matches 10 bases. The germline V gene encodes CDR1 MNHEY and CDR2 SVGAGI. The CDR3 runs 16 residues. V was pared by 0 bases and J by 9 bases, with 8 bases of the junction left unmatched. This chain's CDR3 is CASSYSLSGGAAEQFF. CDR3 in DNA: TGTGCCAGCAGTTACTCTTTGAGCGGGGGGGCCGCTGAGCAGTTCTTC.

The table lists this clone with a few counts. The V call is TRBV12-5, the J call TRBJ1-1; perhaps TRBD1 as D (5 bases). The CDR3 has 17 amino acids. Trimming shortened V by 1 base and J by 1 base, and 16 bases separated the two germline ends. Germline lookup yields CDR1 LGHNT and CDR2 FRNRAP. CDR3 in amino acids: CASGLDQGPVENTEAFF. The CDR3 DNA is TGTGCTAGTGGTTTGGACCAGGGCCCAGTCGAGAACACTGAAGCTTTCTTT.

This chain joins TRBV4-3 and TRBJ1-4, with D maybe TRBD1 (6 bases). The CDR3 length is 15 residues. The V and J ends lost 1 base and 4 bases respectively, with 10 bases between them. Germline values: CDR1 LGHNA, CDR2 YSLEER. CDR3: CASSQAGGHNEKLFF. The CDR3 nucleotides read TGCGCCAGCAGCCAAGCTGGGGGACATAATGAAAAACTGTTTTTT.

This chain uses TRBV5-1 with TRBJ1-2; 12 bases map to TRBD1. V trimming: 4 bases; J trimming: 4 bases; junction bases outside the gene matches: 8. This CDR3 contains 16 residues. Germline CDR1 is SGHRS and CDR2 is YFSETQ. The CDR3 sequence: CASSLGTGGGSYGYTF. The DNA of the CDR3 is TGCGCCAGCAGCCTAGGGACAGGGGGCGGTAGCTATGGCTACACCTTC.

In nucleotides, the CDR3 is TGCAGCGTTGTGAGGACAGACATCCTCGGCTACACCTTC. Translation gives CSVVRTDILGYTF. V and J are TRBV29-1 and TRBJ1-2; D might be TRBD1 (6 bases). With 4 bases removed from V and 8 bases from J, the gap between germline ends came to 17 bases. The CDR3 is made up of 13 amino acids. The germline V gene has CDR1 SQVTM and CDR2 ANQGSEA.

This chain joins TRBV11-3 and TRBJ2-5; D gene uncertain. The V end lost 5 bases, the J end lost 4 bases, and 17 bases lay between the germline ends. Germline V lookup: CDR1 SGHNT, CDR2 YENEEA. The CDR3 spans 15 residues. This CDR3 is CASSPHGSPGETQYF. CDR3 coding DNA: TGTGCCAGCAGCCCACACGGTAGTCCGGGAGAGACCCAGTACTTC.